What follows are 21 T cell receptor beta chains derived from one specimen sequenced in a study of a mutant IDH1 vaccine in newly diagnosed glioma. As for time point: week 35, safety follow-up. The vaccine gave 300 ug of a 20-mer mutant IDH1 peptide subcutaneously per dose. The data were produced by immunoSEQ multiplex PCR, yet TCRdb's version contains in-frame clones alone and is incomplete. The repertoire holds 25,000 to 30,000 clones, around 76% seen once, with around 7.6% in the top ten. No antigen has been identified for these receptors. This specimen consisted of PBMCs, obtained from a glioma patient whose treatment included an IDH1 peptide vaccine. Every receptor here comes from a man in his forties or fifties with glioma.

The chain uses TRBV4-1 and TRBJ1-5; no reliable D call. The germline V gene has CDR1 MGHRA and CDR2 YSYEKL. The CDR3 sequence is 13 residues long. Trimming cost V 1 base and J 5 bases, with 6 bases left between them. In nucleotides, the CDR3 is TGCGCCAGCAGCCAAGGGTTCGATCAGCCCCAGCATTTT. This translates into CASSQGFDQPQHF.

This clone occurred once. The chain recombines TRBV19 with TRBJ2-1; 14 nucleotides align to TRBD2. The CDR3 is 19 residues long. CDR1 is LNHDA, CDR2 SQIVND, per germline (reference sequence). V lost 5 bases and J lost 1; bases outside the gene matches: 10. The CDR3, as DNA: TGTGCCAGTAGTCCCTCAAGACTAGCGGGAGGGGCATCCTACAATGAGCAGTTCTTC. Translating it yields CASSPSRLAGGASYNEQFF.

This clone has only a few counts. The chain carries TRBV30 and TRBJ1-2; no clear D. Germline CDR1 is GTSNPN and CDR2 is SVGIG (reference sequence). V was clipped by 2 bases and J by 7 bases, with 11 bases between them. The CDR3 extends over 12 amino acids. The CDR3 bases are TGTGCCTGGAGTCTATCGGCGGGTGGCTACACCTTC. Encoded protein: CAWSLSAGGYTF.

V and J are TRBV4-3 and TRBJ2-3, with 7 positions matching TRBD1. The CDR3 is made up of 19 amino acids. Germline trimming cut 0 bases from V and 0 bases from J; bases unmatched to any gene: 12. Germline-derived CDR1 and CDR2 are LGHNA and YSLEER. In DNA, the CDR3 is TGCGCCAGCAGCCAAGATTTAGTCGGGACAGCAATTAGCACAGATACGCAGTATTTT. This translates into CASSQDLVGTAISTDTQYF.

In this sample, this clone turned up a few times. The chain carries TRBV14 and TRBJ1-2; unclear D gene. Germline V lookup: CDR1 SGHDN, CDR2 FVKESK. Trimming took 0 bases from V and 4 from J, leaving 9 bases between them. This CDR3 spans 14 amino acids. The CDR3 bases are TGTGCCAGCAGCCAAGAGGCCGAGGGCTATGGCTACACCTTC. This codes for CASSQEAEGYGYTF.

This clone was seen more than once but under ten times. The V gene is TRBV9, the J gene TRBJ1-1; no clear D. V lost 1 base and J lost 3, with 7 bases in between. The V gene's germline CDR1 is SGDLS and CDR2 YYNGEE. This CDR3 contains 13 residues. In DNA form, the CDR3 reads TGTGCCAGCAGCGTATCAGACTACACTGAAGCTTTCTTT. Protein product: CASSVSDYTEAFF.

This chain joins TRBV19 and TRBJ2-3; D is uncertain. Trimming took 1 base from V and 3 from J, leaving 5 bases between them. The CDR3 totals 13 residues. Germline CDR1 and CDR2: LNHDA and SQIVND (reference sequence). This CDR3 reads CASSIVRTDTQYF. CDR3 in DNA: TGTGCCAGTAGTATAGTAAGGACAGATACGCAGTATTTT.

This chain joins TRBV5-6 and TRBJ2-7; TRBD1 matches 8 bases. The CDR3 loop spans 14 amino acids. Losses at the gene ends were 5 bases for V and 7 bases for J; bases not matched to a gene: 11. Per germline, CDR1 SGHDT and CDR2 YYEEEE. The CDR3 region has the DNA TGTGCCAGCAGTAACCGACAGGGGATGGGAGAGCAGTACTTC. Protein: CASSNRQGMGEQYF.

CDR3 nucleotide sequence: TGTGCCAGTAGTTTTACTAGCGGGGGGTCCTACGAGCAGTACTTC. This codes for CASSFTSGGSYEQYF. The chain links TRBV19 to TRBJ2-7; the match to TRBD2 covers 12 bases. V gave up 5 bases and J gave up 1 base; unmatched junction bases: 3. The CDR3 is 15 residues long. CDR1 LNHDA and CDR2 SQIVND come from the germline V gene (reference sequence).

The chain uses TRBV7-9 and TRBJ2-5, with 11 bases lining up with TRBD2. The J segment lost 1 base and the V segment lost 5 bases, leaving 6 bases of the junction unmatched. Germline V gene data show CDR1 as SEHNR and CDR2 as FQNEAQ (reference sequence). This CDR3 has 16 amino acids. CDR3 protein: CASSIRTSGPQETQYF. The DNA of the CDR3 is TGTGCCAGCAGCATCCGGACTAGCGGGCCCCAAGAGACCCAGTACTTC.

The rearrangement joins TRBV19 to TRBJ1-5; D perhaps matches TRBD1 (5 bases). Trimming removed 9 bases at V and 1 base at J, with 13 bases between. The CDR3 has 14 residues. Per the germline V gene, CDR1 is LNHDA and CDR2 is SQIVND (reference sequence). This CDR3 is CASSGYRSNQPQHF. The DNA of the CDR3 is TGTGCCAGCTCAGGGTATCGGAGCAATCAGCCCCAGCATTTT.

The J gene is TRBJ1-5, the V gene TRBV6-1; D gene unclear. Germline-derived CDR1 and CDR2 are MNHNS and SASEGT. This CDR3 spans 15 amino acids. V lost 2 bases and J lost 2, with 10 bases in between. Here the CDR3 reads CASSELASGNQPQHF. Here the CDR3 DNA reads TGTGCCAGCAGTGAACTGGCCTCCGGCAATCAGCCCCAGCATTTT.

The chain links TRBV4-2 to TRBJ2-1; 9 positions match TRBD2. After removal of 2 bases from V and 8 bases from J, the junction contained 7 bases not matched to a gene. The CDR3 has 15 residues. Germline lookup yields CDR1 LGHNA and CDR2 YNFKEQ. In nucleotides, the CDR3 is TGTGCCAGCAGCCAAAATGGCGGGAGGGCCGATGAGCAGTTCTTC. This translates into CASSQNGGRADEQFF.

The CDR3 sequence: CASSESTHNHEQYF. In DNA form, the CDR3 reads TGTGCCAGCAGTGAAAGCACGCACAACCACGAGCAGTACTTC. This chain joins TRBV2 and TRBJ2-7; D is ambiguous. CDR1 and CDR2 from the germline V gene are SNHLY and FYNNEI. The CDR3 is made up of 14 amino acids. The ends were cut back, 2 bases at V and 5 bases at J, with 13 bases in the middle.

The chain carries TRBV14 and TRBJ1-2; D is unresolved. Germline V gives CDR1 SGHDN, CDR2 FVKESK. The CDR3 contains 13 residues. Trimming removed 1 base from V and 8 bases from J, with 11 bases in between. The CDR3 loop reads CASSQVWGGGYTF. As DNA, the CDR3 is TGTGCCAGCAGCCAAGTATGGGGAGGCGGCTACACCTTC.

This clone has only one observation. The gene calls are TRBV2 and TRBJ2-7; unclear D gene. V was pared by 5 bases and J by 4 bases, with 6 bases between. This CDR3 spans 11 amino acids. Germline V gene lookup returns CDR1 SNHLY and CDR2 FYNNEI. In DNA, the CDR3 is TGTGCCAGCAGTTTAGGTTACGAGCAGTACTTC. It translates to CASSLGYEQYF.

The V call is TRBV5-4, the J call TRBJ2-2, with D maybe TRBD1 (6 bases). The CDR3 contains 14 residues. Trimming removed 0 bases from V and 3 bases from J, with 6 bases in between. Germline values: CDR1 SGHNT, CDR2 YYREEE (reference sequence). CDR3 protein: CASSLGQDTGELFF. In nucleotides, the CDR3 is TGTGCCAGCAGCTTGGGACAGGACACCGGGGAGCTGTTTTTT.

This clone was seen only a few times. The chain uses TRBV6-5 and TRBJ1-5; D ambiguous. CDR1 is MNHEY and CDR2 is SVGAGI in the germline V gene. The germline V and J ends were trimmed by 0 bases and 4 bases, with 10 bases remaining between them. There are 15 residues in the CDR3. The CDR3 DNA reads as TGTGCCAGCAGTTACTCGGGGATGGGTAATCAGCCCCAGCATTTT. Amino acids: CASSYSGMGNQPQHF.

The chain recombines TRBV5-4 with TRBJ1-4; no definite D call. Trimming stripped 4 bases from V and 0 bases from J, with 7 bases between. Germline V gene sequence: CDR1 SGHNT, CDR2 YYREEE (reference sequence). The CDR3 runs 14 residues. CDR3 residues: CASSGYATNEKLFF. CDR3 nucleotide sequence: TGTGCCAGCAGCGGATATGCAACTAATGAAAAACTGTTTTTT.

This chain connects TRBV7-9 to TRBJ1-1, with no clear D. The CDR3 runs 15 residues. Trimming took off 5 bases at V and 8 bases at J, with 21 bases between the two ends. CDR1 SEHNR and CDR2 FQNEAQ come from the germline V gene (reference sequence). This CDR3 reads CASSPGIGRYGEAFF. CDR3 DNA sequence: TGTGCCAGCAGCCCTGGCATAGGGAGGTATGGAGAAGCTTTCTTT.

The gene calls are TRBV7-9 and TRBJ1-2, with D possibly TRBD1 on 6 matching bases. Trimming cost V 6 bases and J 7 bases, with 18 bases left between them. In germline, CDR1 is SEHNR, CDR2 FQNEAQ (reference sequence). This CDR3 contains 14 residues. The CDR3 loop is CASSSLGGTGGYTF. In nucleotides, the CDR3 is TGTGCCAGCAGTTCCTTAGGGGGGACCGGTGGCTACACCTTC.